The clone carrying this T cell receptor (beta chain) has more than one count but fewer than ten. Its specificity is not known. It may be a read error: a sequence one base away is much more abundant. Here the CDR3 omits its conserved ending phenylalanine or tryptophan, so a read error is the likely source. The CDR3 length is 17 residues. With 1 base removed from V and 0 bases from J, the gap between germline ends came to 15 bases. Germline-derived CDR1 and CDR2 are SGHAT and FQDESV (reference sequence). Amplification targeted TCR beta CDR3 regions from RNA transcripts. Researchers ran a first-round RT-PCR on the TCR CDR3 using the HTBI primer set. TCRdb analysed the multiplex PCR reads with MiXCR anew, one entry per CDR3 protein. The sample has almost 600,000 distinct CDR3 sequences, 11% to 15% seen once. The data originate from a study of T cells in Graves' hyperthyroidism and ophthalmopathy. It was uncontrolled infection, other autoimmune disease, pregnancy or lactation that excluded patients. The source of the PBMCs was approximately 9.5 ml of fresh peripheral blood.

Study conclusions and caveats: The model identified upcoming ophthalmopathy a median approximately six months ahead of onset. Most expanded thyroid clonotypes above 0.001 also appeared in blood.

The TCR was taken from a woman aged 25 to 45 with Graves' hyperthyroidism that later progressed to Graves' ophthalmopathy. Sequencing input: blood. The chain joins TRBV11-1 to TRBJ1-1, with D perhaps TRBD1 (5 bases). The CDR3 coding sequence is TGTGCCAGCAGCTTAGAGGAGGGGAAAACATTGAACACTGAAGCTTTCCTT. Translated: CASSLEEGKTLNTEAFL.